This T cell receptor beta chain was observed in a study of blood T cell repertoires in COVID-19. Across the study: Samples came from the United States, Italy and Spain, spanning acute and convalescent COVID-19. T cells, B-cell-depleted T cells, or PBMCs supplied cDNA or gDNA.

V was clipped by 3 bases and J by 3 bases, with 12 bases between them. The CDR3 totals 15 residues. Germline loops: CDR1 WSHSY, CDR2 SAAADI. Authors' methods: Using reference gene primer amplification, nucleated cell counts were estimated. TCRdb keeps only in-frame clones here, not all; method: immunoSEQ multiplex PCR. The DNA was the basis for D and trimming; V, J and clone size are from that table. Here the sample spans under 150,000 clones, roughly 76% being singletons. The sequenced sample was peripheral blood. The source is a human donor with acute or convalescent COVID-19. The donor label of this sample is uncertain. The rearrangement links TRBV10-2 to TRBJ2-4; a possible D gene is TRBD1 (5 bases). The CDR3 protein is CASSDRVWVKNIQYF. The CDR3, as DNA: TGCGCCAGCAGTGACAGGGTTTGGGTCAAAAACATTCAGTACTTC.